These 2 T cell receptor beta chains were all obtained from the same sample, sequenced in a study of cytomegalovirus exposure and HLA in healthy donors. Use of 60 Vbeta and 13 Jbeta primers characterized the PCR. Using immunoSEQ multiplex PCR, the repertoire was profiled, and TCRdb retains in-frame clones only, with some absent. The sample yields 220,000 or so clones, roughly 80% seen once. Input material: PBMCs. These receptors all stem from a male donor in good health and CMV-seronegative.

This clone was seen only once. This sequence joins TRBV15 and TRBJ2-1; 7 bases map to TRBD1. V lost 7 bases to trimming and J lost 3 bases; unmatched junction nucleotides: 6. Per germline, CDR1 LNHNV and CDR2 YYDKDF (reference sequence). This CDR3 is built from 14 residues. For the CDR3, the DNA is TGTGCCACCACGTTCGGGACAGACTACAATGAGCAGTTCTTC. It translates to CATTFGTDYNEQFF.

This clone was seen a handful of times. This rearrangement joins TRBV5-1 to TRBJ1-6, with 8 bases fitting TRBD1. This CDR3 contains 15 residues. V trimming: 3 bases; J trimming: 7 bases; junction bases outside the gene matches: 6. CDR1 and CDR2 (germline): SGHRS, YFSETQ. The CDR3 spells CASSSGQGGNSPLHF. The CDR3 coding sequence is TGCGCCAGCAGCTCCGGACAGGGCGGCAATTCACCCCTCCACTTT.